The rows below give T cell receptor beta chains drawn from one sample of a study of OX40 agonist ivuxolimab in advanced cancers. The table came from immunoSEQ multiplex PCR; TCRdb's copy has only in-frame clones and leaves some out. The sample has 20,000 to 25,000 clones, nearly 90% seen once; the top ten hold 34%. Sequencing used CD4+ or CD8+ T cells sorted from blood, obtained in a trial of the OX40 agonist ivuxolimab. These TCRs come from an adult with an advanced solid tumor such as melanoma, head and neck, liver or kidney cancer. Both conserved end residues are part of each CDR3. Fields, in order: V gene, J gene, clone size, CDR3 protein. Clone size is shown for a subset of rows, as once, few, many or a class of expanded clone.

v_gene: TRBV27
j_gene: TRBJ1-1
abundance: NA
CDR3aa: CASSDQEGPEAFF

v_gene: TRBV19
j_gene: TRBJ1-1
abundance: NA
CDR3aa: CASTPRGETEAFF

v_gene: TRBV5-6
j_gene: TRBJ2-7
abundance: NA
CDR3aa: CASSLTAGGYEQYF

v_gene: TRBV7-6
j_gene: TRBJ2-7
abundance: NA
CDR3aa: CASSRRRGDYEQYF

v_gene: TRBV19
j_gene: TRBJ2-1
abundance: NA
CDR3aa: CASSILHGGATSYNEQFF

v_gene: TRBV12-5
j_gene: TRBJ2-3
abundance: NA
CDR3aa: CASGSSGSGGVTDTQYF

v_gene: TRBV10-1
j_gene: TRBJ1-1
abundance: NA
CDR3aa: CASRPGGANTEAFF

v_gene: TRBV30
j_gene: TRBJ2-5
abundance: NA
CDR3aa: CAWSARRGVETQYF

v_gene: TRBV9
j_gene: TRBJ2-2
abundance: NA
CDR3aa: CASSVALGRGHTGELFF

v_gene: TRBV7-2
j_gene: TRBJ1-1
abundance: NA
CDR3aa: CASSLRDRGLPPYTEAFF

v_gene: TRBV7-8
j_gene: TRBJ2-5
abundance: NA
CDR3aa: CASSPTGGGETQYF

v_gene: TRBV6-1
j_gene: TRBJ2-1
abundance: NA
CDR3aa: CASSEEGQGDDEQFF

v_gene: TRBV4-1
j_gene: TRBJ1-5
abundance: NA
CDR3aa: CASSQGQGDQPQHF

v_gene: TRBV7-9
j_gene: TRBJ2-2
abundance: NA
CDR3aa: CASSSTGTGNTGELFF

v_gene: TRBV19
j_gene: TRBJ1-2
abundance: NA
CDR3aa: CASSIDREVYYGYTF

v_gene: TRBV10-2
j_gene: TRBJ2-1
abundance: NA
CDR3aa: CASSEGTGGVFNEQLF

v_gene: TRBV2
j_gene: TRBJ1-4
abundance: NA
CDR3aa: CASTLMTGINEKLFF

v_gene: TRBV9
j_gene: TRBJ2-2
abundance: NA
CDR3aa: CASSVGVRGVGELFF

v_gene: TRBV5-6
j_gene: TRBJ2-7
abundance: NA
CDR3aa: CASSLGNYEQYF

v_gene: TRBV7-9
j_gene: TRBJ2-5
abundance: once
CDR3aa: CASSLTTGGRETQYF

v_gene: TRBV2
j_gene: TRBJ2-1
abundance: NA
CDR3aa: CASRRGGNEQFF

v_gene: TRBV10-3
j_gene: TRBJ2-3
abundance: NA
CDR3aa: CAISEERTSGSDTQYF

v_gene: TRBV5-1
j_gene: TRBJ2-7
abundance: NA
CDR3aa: CASSLLAPTSLAYEQYF

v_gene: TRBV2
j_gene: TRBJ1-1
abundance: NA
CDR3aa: CASSGGNTEAFF

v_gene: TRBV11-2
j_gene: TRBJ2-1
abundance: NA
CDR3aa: CASSLGGMSYNEQFF

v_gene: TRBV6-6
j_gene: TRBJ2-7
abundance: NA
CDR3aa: CASSLQVPTYEQYF

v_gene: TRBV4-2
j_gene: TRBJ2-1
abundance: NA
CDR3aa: CASSQTGTPLGTDEQFF

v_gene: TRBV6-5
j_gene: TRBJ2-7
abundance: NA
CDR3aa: CASSGQSYEQYF

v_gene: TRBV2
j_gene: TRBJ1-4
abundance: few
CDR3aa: CASSRGEEPEKLFF

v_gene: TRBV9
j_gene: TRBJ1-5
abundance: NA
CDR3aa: CASSSGQGGGQPQHF

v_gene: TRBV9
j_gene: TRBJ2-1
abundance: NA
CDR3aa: CASGEALSYNEQFF

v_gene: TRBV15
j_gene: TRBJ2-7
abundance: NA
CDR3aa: CATSRGASPYEQYF

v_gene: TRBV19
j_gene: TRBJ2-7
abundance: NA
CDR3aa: CASSIADSATIYEQYF

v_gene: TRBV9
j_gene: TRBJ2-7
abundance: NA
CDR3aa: CASSPPPYRSYEQYF

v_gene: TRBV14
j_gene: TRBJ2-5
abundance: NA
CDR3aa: CASSQVLHETQYF

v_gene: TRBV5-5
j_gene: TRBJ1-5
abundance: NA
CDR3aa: CASSLGDRGDQPQHF

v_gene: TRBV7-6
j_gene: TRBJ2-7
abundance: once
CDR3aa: CASSLTASYEQYF

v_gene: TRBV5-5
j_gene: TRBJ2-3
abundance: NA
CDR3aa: CASSWRLAGGPAQDTQYF